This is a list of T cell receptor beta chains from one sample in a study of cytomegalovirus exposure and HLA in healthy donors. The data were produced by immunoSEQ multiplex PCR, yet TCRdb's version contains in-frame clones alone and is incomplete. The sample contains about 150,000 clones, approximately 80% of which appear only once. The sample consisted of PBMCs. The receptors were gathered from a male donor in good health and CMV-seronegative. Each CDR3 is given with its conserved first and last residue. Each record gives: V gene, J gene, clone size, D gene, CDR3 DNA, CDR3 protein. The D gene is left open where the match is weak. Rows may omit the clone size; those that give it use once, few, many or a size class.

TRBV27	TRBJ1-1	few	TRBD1	TGTGCCAGCAGCCCACAGACAGGGGGAGACACTGAAGCTTTCTTT	CASSPQTGGDTEAFF
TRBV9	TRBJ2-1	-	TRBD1	TGTGCCAGCAGCGTAGCTTTAACAGGGGGTTTGAATGAGCAGTTCTTC	CASSVALTGGLNEQFF
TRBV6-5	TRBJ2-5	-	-	TGTGCCAGCAGACAGTTCGGGGAGAAGACCCAGTACTTC	CASRQFGEKTQYF
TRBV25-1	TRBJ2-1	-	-	TGTGCCAGCAGTGCAGATAAGACAGGTGTCGATGAGCAGTTCTTC	CASSADKTGVDEQFF
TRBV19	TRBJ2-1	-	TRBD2	TGTGCCAGTAGTATAGCCGGGACTAGCGGTTACAATGAGCAGTTCTTC	CASSIAGTSGYNEQFF
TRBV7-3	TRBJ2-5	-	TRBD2	TGTGCCAGCAGCCCGTCGGGAGGGGCAGAGACCCAGTACTTC	CASSPSGGAETQYF
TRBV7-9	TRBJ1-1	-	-	TGTGCCAGCAGCTTAGTCGGTTTAGGGGAAAAGAACACTGAAGCTTTCTTT	CASSLVGLGEKNTEAFF
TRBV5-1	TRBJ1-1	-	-	TGCGCCAGCAGCCCAGGACGGACTATGAACACTGAAGCTTTCTTT	CASSPGRTMNTEAFF
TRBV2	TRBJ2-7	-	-	TGTGCCAGCCTTGGGGGCGGAATGAGCTCCTACGAGCAGTACTTC	CASLGGGMSSYEQYF
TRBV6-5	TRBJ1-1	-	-	TGTGCCAGCAGTTATGACTCAGGGTCGGTGAACACTGAAGCTTTCTTT	CASSYDSGSVNTEAFF
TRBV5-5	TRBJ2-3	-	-	TGTGCCAGCAGCTCAGGATCGGATACGCAGTATTTT	CASSSGSDTQYF
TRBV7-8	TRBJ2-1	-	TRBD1	TGTGCCAGCAGCTCCAGACAGGGGGGGAATGAGCAGTTCTTC	CASSSRQGGNEQFF
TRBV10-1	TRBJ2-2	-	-	TGCGCCAGCAGTGAGTCTTGGGGGCCCGGGGAGCTGTTTTTT	CASSESWGPGELFF
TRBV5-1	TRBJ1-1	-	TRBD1	TGCGCCAGCAGCTGGGGGTCAGGGGGCGAGGGCACTGAAGCTTTCTTT	CASSWGSGGEGTEAFF
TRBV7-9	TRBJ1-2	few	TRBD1	TGTGCCAGCAGCTTGGACAGGGAAGCGCTGTATGGCTACACCTTC	CASSLDREALYGYTF
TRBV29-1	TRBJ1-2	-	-	TGCAGCGTTTTATCTGCGCCCTATGGCTACACCTTC	CSVLSAPYGYTF
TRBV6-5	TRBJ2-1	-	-	TGTGCCAGCAGTACGACTGGGGGGTCCTACAATGAGCAGTTCTTC	CASSTTGGSYNEQFF
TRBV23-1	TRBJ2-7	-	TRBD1	TGCGCCAGCAGTCCCTGGACAGGCTCCTACGAGCAGTACTTC	CASSPWTGSYEQYF
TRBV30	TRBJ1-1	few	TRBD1	TGTGCCTGGAGTGTACTGGGACAGGGGGCTAGGGCTTTCTTT	CAWSVLGQGARAFF
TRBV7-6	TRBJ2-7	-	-	TGTGCCAGCAGCTTAGCCCCTGGGGCGAGCTACGAGCAGTACTTC	CASSLAPGASYEQYF
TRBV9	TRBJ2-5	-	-	TGTGCCAGCAGCGTAGGGGGCGCGGAGACCCAGTACTTC	CASSVGGAETQYF
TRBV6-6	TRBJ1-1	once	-	TGTGCCAGCAGTGACGCGGGACCTGAGACTGAAGCTTTCTTT	CASSDAGPETEAFF
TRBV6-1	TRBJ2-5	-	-	TGTGCCAGCAGTGAACCCGGACTGGGCGCGGGAGAGACCCAGTACTTC	CASSEPGLGAGETQYF
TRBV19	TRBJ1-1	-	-	TGTGCCAGTACTAACAGGGCCCCGACGGCTTTCTTT	CASTNRAPTAFF
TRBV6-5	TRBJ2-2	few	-	TGTGCCAGCCAGGGGACAAGGCTCACCGGGGAGCTGTTTTTT	CASQGTRLTGELFF
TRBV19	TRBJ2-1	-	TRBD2	TGTGCCAGTAGCCGGACTAGCGGGAGTGGTAATGAGCAGTTCTTC	CASSRTSGSGNEQFF
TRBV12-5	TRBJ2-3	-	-	TGTGCTAGTGGTTTTCAGGGAGGAGTTTCTACGCAGTATTTT	CASGFQGGVSTQYF
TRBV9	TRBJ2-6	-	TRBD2	TGTGCCAGCAGCGACAGGACTAGCGGGGGTACCTCTGGGGCCAACGGCCTGACTTTC	CASSDRTSGGTSGANGLTF
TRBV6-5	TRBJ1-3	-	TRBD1	TGTGCCAGCAGTTATCACAGGGGTGGTGCTGGAAACACCATATATTTT	CASSYHRGGAGNTIYF
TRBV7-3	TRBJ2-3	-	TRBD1	TGTGCCAGCAGCTGGGACAGGGCGAGCACAGATACGCAGTATTTT	CASSWDRASTDTQYF
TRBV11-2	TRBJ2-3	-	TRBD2	TGTGCCAGCAGCCCGGGACTAGCGGGAGTGCGCACAGATACGCAGTATTTT	CASSPGLAGVRTDTQYF
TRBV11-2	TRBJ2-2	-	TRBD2	TGTGCCAGCAGCTCGTGGACTAGCCACACCGGGGAGCTGTTTTTT	CASSSWTSHTGELFF
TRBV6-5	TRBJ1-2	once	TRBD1	TGTGCCACCATGTGGGACAGAGCGCCTTACTATGGCTACACCTTC	CATMWDRAPYYGYTF
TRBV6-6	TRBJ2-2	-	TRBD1	TGTGCCAGCAGTTATTCATCGGACAGGGGCACCGGGGAGCTGTTTTTT	CASSYSSDRGTGELFF
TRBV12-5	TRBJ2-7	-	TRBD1	TGTGCTAGTGGTTTCGCCAACAGGGGTCGGTCCTACGAGCAGTACTTC	CASGFANRGRSYEQYF
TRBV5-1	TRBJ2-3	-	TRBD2	TGCGCCAGCAGCTCTGGTCGGGGGAGGGCAGATACGCAGTATTTT	CASSSGRGRADTQYF
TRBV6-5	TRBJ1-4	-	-	TGTGCCAGCAGTTATTTGGGAGGTGAAAAACTGTTTTTT	CASSYLGGEKLFF
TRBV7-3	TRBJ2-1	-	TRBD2	TGTGCCAGCAGCCGTGCCGCTAGCGGATACAATGAGCAGTTCTTC	CASSRAASGYNEQFF
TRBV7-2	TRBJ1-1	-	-	TGTGCCAGCAGCTTAGCGGCAACAGCTTTCTTT	CASSLAATAFF
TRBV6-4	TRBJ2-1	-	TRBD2	TGTGCCAGCAGTGACTCTACTAGCGGGACAACTAATGAGCAGTTCTTC	CASSDSTSGTTNEQFF
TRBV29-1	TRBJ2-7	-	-	TGCAGCGTTGAAGACAGGAAATCGTTCGAGCAGTACTTC	CSVEDRKSFEQYF
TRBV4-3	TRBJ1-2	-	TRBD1	TGCGCCAGCAGCCAAGATTTAGGGGACAGGGTATATGGCTACACCTTC	CASSQDLGDRVYGYTF
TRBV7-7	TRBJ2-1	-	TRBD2	TGTGCTAGCAGCCACGGTGTAATGGAGCGGGGGGGTGGTGGCTCCTACAATGAGCAGTTCTTC	CASSHGVMERGGGGSYNEQFF
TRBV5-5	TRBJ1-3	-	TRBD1	TGTGCCAGCAGCAAACTCAGGGGGGTAGGAAACACCATATATTTT	CASSKLRGVGNTIYF
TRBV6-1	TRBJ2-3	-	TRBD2	TGTGCCAGCAGCGGACTAGCGGGGGGGCCAGATACGCAGTATTTT	CASSGLAGGPDTQYF
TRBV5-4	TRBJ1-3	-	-	TGTGCCAGCAGCATCGACGGGAGCTCTGGAAACACCATATATTTT	CASSIDGSSGNTIYF
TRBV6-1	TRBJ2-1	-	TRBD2	TGTGCCAGCAGTGAAGCGAGCGGGAGCGGGGGGGTGGGTGAGCAGTTCTTC	CASSEASGSGGVGEQFF
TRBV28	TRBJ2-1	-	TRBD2	TGTGCCAGCAGTGCAACTAGCGGGGGGGTTTCCTACAATGAGCAGTTCTTC	CASSATSGGVSYNEQFF
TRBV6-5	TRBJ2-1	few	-	TGTGCCAGCAGTTACATAGGTCGGGACTACAATGAGCAGTTCTTC	CASSYIGRDYNEQFF
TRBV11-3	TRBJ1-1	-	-	TGTGCCAGCAGCAAGACAACGAACACTGAAGCTTTCTTT	CASSKTTNTEAFF
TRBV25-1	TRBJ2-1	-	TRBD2	TGTGCCAGCAGTGAATTGGGGGGGAGGCTCTATGAGCAGTTCTTC	CASSELGGRLYEQFF
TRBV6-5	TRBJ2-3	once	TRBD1	TGTGCCAGCAGACGACAGGGGGCCGTCACAGATACGCAGTATTTT	CASRRQGAVTDTQYF
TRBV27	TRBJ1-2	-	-	TGTGCCAGCAGGGTAGGACTCTATGGCTACACCTTC	CASRVGLYGYTF
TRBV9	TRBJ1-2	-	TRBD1	TGTGCCAGCAGCGTAGGAGGGACAGATATTACCTATGGCTACACCTTC	CASSVGGTDITYGYTF